The clone carrying this T cell receptor (beta chain) was counted once. Profiling relied on immunoSEQ multiplex PCR, and the TCRdb table lists in-frame clones only, not all of them. The sample contains about 370,000 clones, about 87% of which appear only once. Seattle participants joined during active infection and were tracked over time. The sample originates from a study of blood T cell repertoires in COVID-19. Trimming removed 0 bases from V and 2 bases from J; junction bases left unmatched: 12. The CDR3 extends over 19 amino acids. Germline V gene data show CDR1 as MNHEY and CDR2 as SVGEGT. The rearrangement joins TRBV6-2 or TRBV6-3 to TRBJ2-7; 11 bases line up with TRBD2. Specimen: peripheral blood. The TCR was taken from a woman aged 25-40 years with COVID-19, enrolled during active disease. The CDR3 protein is CASSYSKGWLAGGTYEQYF. The CDR3 nucleotides read TGTGCCAGCAGTTACTCGAAGGGGTGGCTAGCGGGAGGTACCTACGAGCAGTACTTC.